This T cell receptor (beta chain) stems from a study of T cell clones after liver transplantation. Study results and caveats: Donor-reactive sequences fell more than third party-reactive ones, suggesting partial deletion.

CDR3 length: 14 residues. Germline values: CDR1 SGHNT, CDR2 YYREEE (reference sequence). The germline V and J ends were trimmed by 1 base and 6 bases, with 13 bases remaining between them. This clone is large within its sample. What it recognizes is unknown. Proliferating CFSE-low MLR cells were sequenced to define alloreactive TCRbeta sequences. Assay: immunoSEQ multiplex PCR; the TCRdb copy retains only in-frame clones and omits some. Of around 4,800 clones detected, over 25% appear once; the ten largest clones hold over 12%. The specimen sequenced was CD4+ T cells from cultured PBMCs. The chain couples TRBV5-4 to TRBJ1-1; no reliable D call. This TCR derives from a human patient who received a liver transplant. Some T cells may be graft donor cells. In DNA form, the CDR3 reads TGTGCCAGCAGCTTGAACTTGGTGGGCGCTGAAGCTTTCTTT. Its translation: CASSLNLVGAEAFF.